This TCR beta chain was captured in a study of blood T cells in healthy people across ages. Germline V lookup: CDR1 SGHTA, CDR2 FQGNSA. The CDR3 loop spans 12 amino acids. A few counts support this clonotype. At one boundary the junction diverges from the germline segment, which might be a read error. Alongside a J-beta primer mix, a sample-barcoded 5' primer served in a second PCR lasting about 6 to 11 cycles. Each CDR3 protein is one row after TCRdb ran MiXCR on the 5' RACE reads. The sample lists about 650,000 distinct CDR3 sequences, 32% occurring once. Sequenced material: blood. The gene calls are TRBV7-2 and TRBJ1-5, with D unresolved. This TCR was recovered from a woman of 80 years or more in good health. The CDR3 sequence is CAGSGRNQPQHF. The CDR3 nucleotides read TGTGCCGGCAGCGGACGCAATCAGCCCCAGCATTTT.